These 5 T cell receptor beta chains originate from one sample sequenced in a study of blood T cell repertoires in COVID-19. Measured with immunoSEQ multiplex PCR; TCRdb has only the in-frame clones, and not every one. The table lists about 190,000 clones, 80% to 90% of them singletons. The sample consisted of peripheral blood. Receptors were obtained from a human donor in a cohort sampled during active COVID-19.

This clone occurred many times. The chain links TRBV6-5 to TRBJ1-5; D unresolved. Germline lookup yields CDR1 MNHEY and CDR2 SVGAGI. This CDR3 has 14 residues. Deletions cut 5 bases from V and 7 bases from J, with 15 bases between. In DNA, the CDR3 is TGTGCCAGCAGTAATGGACCCGAGGGACAGCCCCAGCATTTT. Amino acids: CASSNGPEGQPQHF.

The chain links TRBV7-9 to TRBJ1-1; D is perhaps TRBD1 (5 bases). V gave up 7 bases and J gave up 3 bases, with 15 bases separating them. The CDR3 is made up of 14 amino acids. Germline loops: CDR1 SEHNR, CDR2 FQNEAQ (reference sequence). The CDR3 region is CASTLGRADTEAFF. The CDR3 DNA sequence: TGTGCCAGCACCTTGGGCAGGGCGGACACTGAAGCTTTCTTT.

V usage is TRBV27 and J usage is TRBJ1-5; TRBD1 matches at 8 bases. J gave up 6 bases and V 6 bases, and 13 bases lay outside the gene matches. The CDR3 has 16 amino acids. Germline values: CDR1 MNHEY, CDR2 SMNVEV (reference sequence). The CDR3 here is CASSSLGQGAIQPQHF. DNA of the CDR3: TGTGCCAGCAGCTCCTTGGGGCAGGGGGCCATTCAGCCCCAGCATTTT.

The chain couples TRBV9 to TRBJ2-5; 9 bases line up with TRBD2. The V segment lost 3 bases and the J segment 3 bases; nucleotides outside the gene matches: 9. Per germline, CDR1 SGDLS and CDR2 YYNGEE. The length of the CDR3 is 16 residues. The DNA for the CDR3 is TGTGCCAGCAGCGCTAGGTCGACTAGCGGTAAAGAGACCCAGTACTTC. It translates to CASSARSTSGKETQYF.

The genes are TRBV27 and TRBJ1-5, with D possibly being TRBD1 (5 bases). The CDR3 is made up of 13 amino acids. Deletions cut 5 bases from V and 5 bases from J, with 10 bases between. Germline values: CDR1 MNHEY, CDR2 SMNVEV (reference sequence). CDR3 sequence: CASSGARHQPQHF. CDR3 in DNA: TGTGCCAGCAGTGGGGCAAGGCATCAGCCCCAGCATTTT.